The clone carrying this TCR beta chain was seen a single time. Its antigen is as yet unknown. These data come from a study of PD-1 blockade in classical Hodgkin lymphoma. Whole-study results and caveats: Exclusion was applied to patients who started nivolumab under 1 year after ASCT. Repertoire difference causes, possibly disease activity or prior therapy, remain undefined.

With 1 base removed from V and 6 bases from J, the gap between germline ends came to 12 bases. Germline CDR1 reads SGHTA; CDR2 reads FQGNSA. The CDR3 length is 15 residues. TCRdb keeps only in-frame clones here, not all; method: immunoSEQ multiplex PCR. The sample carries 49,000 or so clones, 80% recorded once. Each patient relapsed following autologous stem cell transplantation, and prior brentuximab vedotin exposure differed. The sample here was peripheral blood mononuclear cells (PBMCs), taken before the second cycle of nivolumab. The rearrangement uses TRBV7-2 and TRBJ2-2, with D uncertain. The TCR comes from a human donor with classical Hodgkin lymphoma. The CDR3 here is CASSLEGTPPGELFF. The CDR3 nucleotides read TGTGCCAGCAGCTTAGAGGGAACCCCACCCGGGGAGCTGTTTTTT. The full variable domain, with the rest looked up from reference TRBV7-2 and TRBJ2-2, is GAGVSQSPSNKVTEKGKDVELRCDPISGHTALYWYRQSLGQGLEFLIYFQGNSAPDKSGLPSDRFSAERTGGSVSTLTIQRTQQEDSAVYLCASSLEGTPPGELFFGEGSRLTVL.